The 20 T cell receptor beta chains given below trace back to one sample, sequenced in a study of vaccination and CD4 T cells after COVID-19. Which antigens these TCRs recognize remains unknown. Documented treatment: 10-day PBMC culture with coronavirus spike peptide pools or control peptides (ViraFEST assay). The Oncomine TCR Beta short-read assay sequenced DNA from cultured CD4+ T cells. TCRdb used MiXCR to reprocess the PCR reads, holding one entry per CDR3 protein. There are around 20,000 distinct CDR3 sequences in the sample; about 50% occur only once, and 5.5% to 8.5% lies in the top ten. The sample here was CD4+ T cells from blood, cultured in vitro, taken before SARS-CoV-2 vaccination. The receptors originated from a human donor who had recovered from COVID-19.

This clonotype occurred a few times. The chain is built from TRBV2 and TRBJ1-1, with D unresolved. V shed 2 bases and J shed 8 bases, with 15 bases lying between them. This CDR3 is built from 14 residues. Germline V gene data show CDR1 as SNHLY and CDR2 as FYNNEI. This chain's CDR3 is CASSESWRQEEAFF. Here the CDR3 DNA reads TGTGCCAGCAGTGAAAGTTGGCGGCAGGAAGAAGCTTTCTTT.

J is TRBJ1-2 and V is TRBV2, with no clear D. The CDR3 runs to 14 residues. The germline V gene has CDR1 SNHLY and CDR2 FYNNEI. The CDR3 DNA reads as TGTGCGACCCTCTTGTCTTCGGCCGCCGTAGACTACACCTTC. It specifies CATLLSSAAVDYTF.

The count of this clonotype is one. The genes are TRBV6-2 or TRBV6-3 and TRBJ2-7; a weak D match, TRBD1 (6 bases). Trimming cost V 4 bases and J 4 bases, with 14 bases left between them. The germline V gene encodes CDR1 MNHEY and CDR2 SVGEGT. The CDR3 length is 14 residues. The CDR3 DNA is TGTGCCAGCAGTTCCCGGGACAAGTCGTACGAGCAGTACTTC. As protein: CASSSRDKSYEQYF.

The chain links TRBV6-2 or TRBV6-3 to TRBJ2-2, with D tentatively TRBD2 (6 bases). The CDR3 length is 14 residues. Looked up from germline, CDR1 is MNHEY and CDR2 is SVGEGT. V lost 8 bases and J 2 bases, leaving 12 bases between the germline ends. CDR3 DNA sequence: TGTGCCAGCCGGGACTTCCTTAACACCGGGGAGCTGTTTTTT. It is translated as CASRDFLNTGELFF.

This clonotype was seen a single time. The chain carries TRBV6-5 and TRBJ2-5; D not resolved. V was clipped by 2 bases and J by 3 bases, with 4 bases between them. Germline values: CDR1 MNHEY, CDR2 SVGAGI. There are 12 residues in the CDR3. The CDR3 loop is CASSYIEETQYF. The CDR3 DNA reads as TGTGCCAGCAGTTACATAGAAGAGACCCAGTACTTC.

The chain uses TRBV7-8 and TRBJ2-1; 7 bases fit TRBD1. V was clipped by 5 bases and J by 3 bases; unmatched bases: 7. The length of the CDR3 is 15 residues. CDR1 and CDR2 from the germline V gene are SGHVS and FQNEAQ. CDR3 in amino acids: CASSVRDSLYNEQFF. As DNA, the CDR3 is TGTGCCAGCAGCGTTCGGGACAGTCTCTACAATGAGCAGTTCTTC.

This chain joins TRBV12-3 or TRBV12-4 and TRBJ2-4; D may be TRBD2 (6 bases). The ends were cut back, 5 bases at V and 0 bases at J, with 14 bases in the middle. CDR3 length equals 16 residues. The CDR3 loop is CASSAWGVVAKNIQYF. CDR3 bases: TGTGCCAGCAGTGCCTGGGGGGTGGTAGCCAAAAACATTCAGTACTTC.

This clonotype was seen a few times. This chain's CDR3 is CASSFGGGTDTQYF. CDR3 DNA: TGTGCCAGCAGCTTTGGTGGGGGCACAGATACGCAGTATTTT. This chain uses TRBV7-9 with TRBJ2-3; D is undetermined. In germline, CDR1 is SEHNR, CDR2 FQNEAQ (reference sequence). Trimming took 3 bases from V and 1 from J, leaving 8 bases between them. The length of the CDR3 is 14 residues. Drawing the rest from reference TRBV7-9 and TRBJ2-3, the complete variable domain is DTGVSQNPRHKITKRGQNVTFRCDPISEHNRLYWYRQTLGQGPEFLTYFQNEAQLEKSRLLSDRFSAERPKGSFSTLEIQRTEQGDSAMYLCASSFGGGTDTQYFGPGTRLTVL.

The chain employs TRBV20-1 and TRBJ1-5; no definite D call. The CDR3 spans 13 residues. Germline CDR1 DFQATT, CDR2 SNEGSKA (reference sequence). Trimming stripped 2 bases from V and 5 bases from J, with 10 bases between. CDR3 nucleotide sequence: TGCAGTGCTAGACCCGGAACCGATCAGCCCCAGCATTTT. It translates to CSARPGTDQPQHF.

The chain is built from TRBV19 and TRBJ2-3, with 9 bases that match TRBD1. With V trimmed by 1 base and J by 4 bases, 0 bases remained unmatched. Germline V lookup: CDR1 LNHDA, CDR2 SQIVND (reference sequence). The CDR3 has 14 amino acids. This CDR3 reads CASSIGQGADTQYF. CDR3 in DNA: TGTGCCAGTAGTATAGGACAGGGGGCAGATACGCAGTATTTT.

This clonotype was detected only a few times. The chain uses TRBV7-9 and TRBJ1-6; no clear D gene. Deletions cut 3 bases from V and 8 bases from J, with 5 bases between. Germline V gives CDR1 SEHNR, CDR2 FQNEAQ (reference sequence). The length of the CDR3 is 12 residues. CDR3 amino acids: CASSFTDSPLHF. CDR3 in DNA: TGTGCCAGCAGCTTTACCGATTCACCCCTCCACTTT.

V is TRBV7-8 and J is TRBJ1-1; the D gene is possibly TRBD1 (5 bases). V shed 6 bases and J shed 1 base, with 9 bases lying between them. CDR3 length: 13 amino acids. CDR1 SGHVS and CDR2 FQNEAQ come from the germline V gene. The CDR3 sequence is CASRPGQNTEAFF. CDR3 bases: TGTGCCAGCAGGCCTGGACAGAACACTGAAGCTTTCTTT.

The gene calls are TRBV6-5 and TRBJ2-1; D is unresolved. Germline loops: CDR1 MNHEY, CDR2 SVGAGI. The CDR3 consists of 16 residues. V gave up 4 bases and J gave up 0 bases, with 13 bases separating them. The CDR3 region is CASSWASRDSYNEQFF. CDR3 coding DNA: TGTGCCAGCAGTTGGGCTAGTCGAGACTCCTACAATGAGCAGTTCTTC.

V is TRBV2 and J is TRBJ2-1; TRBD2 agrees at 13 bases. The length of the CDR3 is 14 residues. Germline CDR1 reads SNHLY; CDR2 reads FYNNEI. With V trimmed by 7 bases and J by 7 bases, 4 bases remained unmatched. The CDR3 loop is CASTGLAGPNEQFF. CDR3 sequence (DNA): TGTGCCAGCACGGGACTAGCGGGGCCTAATGAGCAGTTCTTC. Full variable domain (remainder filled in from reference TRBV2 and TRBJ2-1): EPEVTQTPSHQVTQMGQEVILRCVPISNHLYFYWYRQILGQKVEFLVSFYNNEISEKSEIFDDQFSVERPDGSNFTLKIRSTKLEDSAMYFCASTGLAGPNEQFFGPGTRLTVL.

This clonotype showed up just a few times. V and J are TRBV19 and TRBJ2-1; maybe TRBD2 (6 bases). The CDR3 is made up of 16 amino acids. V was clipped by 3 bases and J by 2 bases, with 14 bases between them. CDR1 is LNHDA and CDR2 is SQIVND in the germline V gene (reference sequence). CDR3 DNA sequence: TGTGCCAGTAGTATTACGTGGGAGGCACCCTACAATGAGCAGTTCTTC. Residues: CASSITWEAPYNEQFF.

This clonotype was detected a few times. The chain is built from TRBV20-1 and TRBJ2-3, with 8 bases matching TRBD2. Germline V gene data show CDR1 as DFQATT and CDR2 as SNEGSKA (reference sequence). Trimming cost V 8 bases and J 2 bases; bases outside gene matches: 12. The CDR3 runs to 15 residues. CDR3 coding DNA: TGCAGTTGGTTTGGGGCGGGAGGCCTCACAGATACGCAGTATTTT. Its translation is CSWFGAGGLTDTQYF.

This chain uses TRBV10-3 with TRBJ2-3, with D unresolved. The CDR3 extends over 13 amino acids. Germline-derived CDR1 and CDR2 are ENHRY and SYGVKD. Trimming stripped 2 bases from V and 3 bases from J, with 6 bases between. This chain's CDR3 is CAISESQTDTQYF. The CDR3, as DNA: TGTGCCATCAGTGAGAGTCAGACAGATACGCAGTATTTT.

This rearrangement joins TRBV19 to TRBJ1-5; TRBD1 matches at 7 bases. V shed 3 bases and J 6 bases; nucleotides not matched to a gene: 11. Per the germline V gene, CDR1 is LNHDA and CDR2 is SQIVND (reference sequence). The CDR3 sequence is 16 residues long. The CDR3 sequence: CASSIIPDQGGQPQHF. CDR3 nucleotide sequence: TGTGCCAGTAGTATCATCCCGGATCAGGGGGGTCAGCCCCAGCATTTT. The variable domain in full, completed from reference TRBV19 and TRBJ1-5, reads DGGITQSPKYLFRKEGQNVTLSCEQNLNHDAMYWYRQDPGQGLRLIYYSQIVNDFQKGDIAEGYSVSREKKESFPLTVTSAQKNPTAFYLCASSIIPDQGGQPQHFGDGTRLSIL.

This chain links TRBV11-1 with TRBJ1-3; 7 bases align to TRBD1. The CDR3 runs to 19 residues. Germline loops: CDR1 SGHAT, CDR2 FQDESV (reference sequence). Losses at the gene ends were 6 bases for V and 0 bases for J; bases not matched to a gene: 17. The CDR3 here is CASSYRGRGPPSSGNTIYF. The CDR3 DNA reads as TGTGCCAGCAGTTACAGGGGTAGGGGACCACCGAGCTCTGGAAACACCATATATTTT.

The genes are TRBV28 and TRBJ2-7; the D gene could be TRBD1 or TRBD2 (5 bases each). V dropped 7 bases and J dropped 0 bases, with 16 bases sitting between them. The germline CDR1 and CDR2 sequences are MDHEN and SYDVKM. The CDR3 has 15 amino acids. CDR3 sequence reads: CASKKGPSSSYEQYF. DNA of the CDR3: TGTGCCAGCAAAAAGGGACCCTCCTCCTCCTACGAGCAGTACTTC. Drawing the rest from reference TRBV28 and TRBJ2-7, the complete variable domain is DVKVTQSSRYLVKRTGEKVFLECVQDMDHENMFWYRQDPGLGLRLIYFSYDVKMKEKGDIPEGYSVSREKKERFSLILESASTNQTSMYLCASKKGPSSSYEQYFGPGTRLTVT.